The source of this T cell receptor beta chain is a study of blood T cell repertoires in COVID-19. Study-wide context: PBMCs, B-cell-depleted T cells, or T cells were the source of the cDNA or gDNA that made up the material.

CDR3 length: 15 residues. Trimming removed 4 bases from V and 2 bases from J; junction bases left unmatched: 8. CDR1 and CDR2 from the germline V gene are SGHRS and YFSETQ. Study processing details: By means of reference gene primer amplification, nucleated cell counts were estimated. TCRdb's table, derived via immunoSEQ multiplex PCR, lists solely in-frame clones and lacks some. V and J calls and clone size are as listed in that table; D and trimming were resolved from the DNA. The table lists about 170,000 clones, around nine tenths of them singletons. The sequenced sample was PBMCs or T cells enriched from blood (not recorded which). This receptor was taken from a young woman who had recovered from COVID-19. This sequence joins TRBV5-1 and TRBJ2-5, with 7 nucleotides matching TRBD1. For the CDR3, the DNA is TGCGCCAGCAGCACTATCCCGGGACAGCAAGAGACCCAGTACTTC. This translates into CASSTIPGQQETQYF.